This T cell receptor beta chain appears in the sequencing data of a study of technical replicates of blood from several donors. Germline-derived CDR1 and CDR2 are SGDLS and YYNGEE. Trimming at V came to 5 bases and at J to 4 bases, leaving 5 bases not matched to a gene. This CDR3 comprises 14 residues. Sequenced by immunoSEQ multiplex PCR; TCRdb stores in-frame clones only, minus some. The repertoire holds 65,000 to 80,000 clones, 95% to 98% seen once, with 0.2% to 0.25% in the top ten. This chain uses TRBV9 with TRBJ1-2; 10 bases align to TRBD1. The source is a human donor in good health. The sequencing input was T cells isolated from PBMCs. CDR3: CASSLTGGAYGYTF. The CDR3 DNA reads as TGTGCCAGCAGTTTGACAGGGGGCGCCTATGGCTACACCTTC.